This entry lists 8 T cell receptor beta chains sequenced from one sample in a study of OX40 agonist ivuxolimab in advanced cancers. Clones were read by immunoSEQ multiplex PCR, and TCRdb kept only the in-frame ones, dropping some. This table has fewer than 80,000 clones, about 91% appearing once. The input for sequencing was CD4+ or CD8+ T cells sorted from blood, taken in a trial of the OX40 agonist ivuxolimab. The receptor source for this set is an adult with an advanced solid tumor such as melanoma, head and neck, liver or kidney cancer.

This rearrangement joins TRBV5-1 to TRBJ2-5, with 13 bases that match TRBD2. CDR1 is SGHRS, CDR2 YFSETQ, per germline. The junction had 12 bases not matched to a gene; V was cut back by 4 bases and J by 0 bases. The CDR3 runs 19 residues. CDR3 nucleotides: TGCGCCAGCAGCGCCCTGACTAGCGGGGGGCCCCTGTACCAAGAGACCCAGTACTTC. It translates to CASSALTSGGPLYQETQYF.

The rearrangement links TRBV6-6 to TRBJ2-7, with D perhaps matching TRBD1 or TRBD2 (6 bases each). CDR1 MNHNY and CDR2 SVGAGI come from the germline V gene (reference sequence). The V end was cut by 11 bases, the J end by 6 bases, with 14 bases between. The CDR3 is 11 residues long. CDR3 protein: CALRGAGEQYF. CDR3 coding DNA: TGTGCCTTAAGGGGGGCGGGCGAGCAGTACTTC.

V gene TRBV9 combines with J gene TRBJ2-2; 9 bases line up with TRBD2. V gave up 3 bases and J gave up 6 bases; unmatched junction bases: 6. Germline lookup yields CDR1 SGDLS and CDR2 YYNGEE. The CDR3 spans 15 residues. The CDR3 protein is CASSAPRGGSGELFF. CDR3 coding DNA: TGTGCCAGCAGCGCCCCGCGGGGGGGCTCCGGGGAGCTGTTTTTT.

This sequence joins TRBV28 and TRBJ1-3, with D maybe TRBD1 (5 bases). The germline V gene encodes CDR1 MDHEN and CDR2 SYDVKM. V lost 2 bases and J 0 bases, leaving 11 bases between the germline ends. The CDR3 has 16 amino acids. The CDR3 loop reads CASSLARGASGNTIYF. The CDR3 coding sequence is TGTGCCAGCAGTTTAGCCCGAGGGGCCTCTGGAAACACCATATATTTT.

CDR3 sequence: CASSLARGGQPQHF. CDR3 bases: TGTGCCAGCAGCTTGGCCAGGGGGGGACAGCCCCAGCATTTT. The chain joins TRBV7-8 to TRBJ1-5, with 7 bases aligning to TRBD1. Germline lookup yields CDR1 SGHVS and CDR2 FQNEAQ. This CDR3 has 14 residues. V was clipped by 3 bases and J by 7 bases; unmatched bases: 6.

The J gene is TRBJ2-1, the V gene TRBV5-1, with 10 nucleotides matching TRBD2. This CDR3 contains 18 residues. With 0 bases clipped from V and 1 base from J, the junction kept 7 bases outside the gene matches. Per the germline V gene, CDR1 is SGHRS and CDR2 is YFSETQ. This chain's CDR3 is CASSLAKGAGGSYNEQFF. The CDR3 DNA reads as TGCGCCAGCAGCTTGGCCAAGGGAGCGGGGGGGTCCTACAATGAGCAGTTCTTC.

This clone was observed once. This chain joins TRBV29-1 and TRBJ2-5, with TRBD2 identical over 7 bases. V trimming: 7 bases; J trimming: 5 bases; junction bases outside the gene matches: 10. The CDR3 runs 13 residues. Germline lookup yields CDR1 SQVTM and CDR2 ANQGSEA. CDR3 protein: CSALGGAGETQYF. The CDR3 DNA is TGCAGCGCTCTGGGGGGAGCGGGGGAGACCCAGTACTTC.

This clone was counted a single time. The rearrangement links TRBV10-1 to TRBJ2-1; D is ambiguous. Germline CDR1 WNHNN, CDR2 SYGVQD (reference sequence). The CDR3 sequence is 12 residues long. The germline V and J ends were trimmed by 7 bases and 15 bases, with 19 bases remaining between them. The CDR3 DNA is TGCGCCAGCAATTTTTTCAGCCTTACCCCGTTCTTC. Amino acids: CASNFFSLTPFF.